This is a list of T cell receptor beta chains from one sample in a study of blood T cells in healthy people across ages. TCRdb recomputed calls from the 5' RACE reads with MiXCR, one row per CDR3 protein. The sample lists over 300,000 distinct CDR3 sequences; about half were seen once. The sample consisted of blood. These receptors were collected from a man between 60 and 75 years old in good health. Each CDR3 is given with its conserved first and last residue. The D gene is left open where the match is weak. Size values are once, few and many counts, or a class for expanded clones, and some rows have none.

few,TRBV12-3/TRBV12-4,NA,TRBJ1-1,TGTGCCAGCAGTTTTGGACGGAACACTGAAGCTTTCTTT,CASSFGRNTEAFF
NA,TRBV7-2,NA,TRBJ2-7,TGTGCCAGCAGCGAGGACTGGAGGGAGCAGTACTTC,CASSEDWREQYF
NA,TRBV9,NA,TRBJ2-1,TGTGCCAGCAGCCCTGGGGTGGGGTTCGATGAGCAGTTCTTC,CASSPGVGFDEQFF
NA,TRBV20-1,NA,TRBJ1-2,TGCAGTGCTAACAGCTTGGGAACCCGATTGGGGGGCTACACCTTC,CSANSLGTRLGGYTF
many,TRBV6-2/TRBV6-3,NA,TRBJ2-7,TGTGCCAGCAGTCAACCGACTAGATCCTACGAGCAGTACTTC,CASSQPTRSYEQYF
few,TRBV7-9,NA,TRBJ2-7,TGTGCCAGCAGCTTGACTAGAAGGGGCAGCAATGAGCAGTACTTC,CASSLTRRGSNEQYF
NA,TRBV4-2,TRBD1,TRBJ1-2,TGTGCCAGCAGCCAAGGACAGGGCTCTAGCTATGGCTACACCTTC,CASSQGQGSSYGYTF
NA,TRBV7-2,TRBD1,TRBJ1-2,TGTGCCAGCAACGGAGGTGGGGGGGGAATCCGACAGGGGGGCTACACCTTC,CASNGGGGGIRQGGYTF
NA,TRBV5-1,NA,TRBJ2-1,TGCGCCAGCAGCTTGAGACTCGACGCGAGGGGGAATGAGCAGTTCTTC,CASSLRLDARGNEQFF
NA,TRBV2,TRBD2,TRBJ2-5,TGTGCCAGCAGCCAGACTAGCGGCGCGGTGGATGAGCAGTACTTC,CASSQTSGAVDEQYF
few,TRBV12-3/TRBV12-4,TRBD1,TRBJ2-1,TGTGCCAGCATAACTACAGGGGGAGGTAACAATGAGCAGTTCTTC,CASITTGGGNNEQFF
few,TRBV14,NA,TRBJ2-3,TGTGCCAGCAGCCGCCGTAATACGCAGTATTTT,CASSRRNTQYF
few,TRBV20-1,TRBD2,TRBJ2-1,TGCAGTGCTAGCTCGCGGGGGGTTCTCGGCGAGCAGTTCTTC,CSASSRGVLGEQFF
NA,TRBV28,NA,TRBJ1-2,TGTGCCAGCAGTTTATCAGGCCGATCCTCTAACTATGGCTACACCTTC,CASSLSGRSSNYGYTF
once,TRBV6-1,TRBD1,TRBJ1-5,TGTGCCAGCGAATCCGGGACAGGGGGCGAACAGCCCCAGCATTTT,CASESGTGGEQPQHF
NA,TRBV28,TRBD1,TRBJ1-4,TGTGCCAGCAGTTCGACAGGGATTAATGAAAAACTGTTTTTT,CASSSTGINEKLFF
NA,TRBV20-1,NA,TRBJ2-1,TGCAGTGCTAGAAAGGGGGGCCGGGAGGAGTTCTTC,CSARKGGREEFF
few,TRBV5-1,TRBD1,TRBJ2-6,TGCGCCAGCAGCTCCCGGGGGACAGGGGTCTCTGGGGCCAACGTCCTGACTTTC,CASSSRGTGVSGANVLTF
NA,TRBV9,TRBD2,TRBJ2-3,TGTGCCAGCAGCGTAGCACTAGCGGGAGGTACTGGAAAACAGGGTACGCAGTATTTT,CASSVALAGGTGKQGTQYF
few,TRBV25-1,TRBD1,TRBJ2-7,TGTGCCAGCAGTAGACAGGGGGACCACGAGCAGTACTTC,CASSRQGDHEQYF
NA,TRBV11-2,TRBD1,TRBJ2-7,TGTGCCAGCAGCTTAGCGGGGACAGCAAATAAGATGCTATCCTACGAGCAGTACTTC,CASSLAGTANKMLSYEQYF
NA,TRBV21-1,NA,TRBJ2-7,TGTGCCAGCAGCAAAGATGGACAGTTTTCCTACGAGCAGTACTTC,CASSKDGQFSYEQYF
NA,TRBV7-8,TRBD2,TRBJ2-3,TGTGCCAGCAGCTTAGTAAGCCTAGCGGGAGCGACAGATACGCAGTATTTT,CASSLVSLAGATDTQYF
NA,TRBV10-3,NA,TRBJ2-6,TGTGCCATCAGTGAAAGGAACTCTGGGGCCAATGTCCTGACTTTC,CAISERNSGANVLTF
NA,TRBV20-1,TRBD1,TRBJ1-2,TGCAGTGCTAGGCCCCCTGGGAGCAGGGGGTATGGCTACACCTTC,CSARPPGSRGYGYTF
NA,TRBV7-2,TRBD2,TRBJ2-3,TGTGCCAGCAGCTTAACCTCACTAGCGGGGTACACAGATACGCAGTATTTT,CASSLTSLAGYTDTQYF
NA,TRBV27,NA,TRBJ1-1,TGTGCCAGCAGTTTATCTGGGACCCGAACAGCTTTCTTT,CASSLSGTRTAFF
NA,TRBV12-3/TRBV12-4,TRBD1,TRBJ1-6,TGTGCCAGCAGTCCCAGACAGGGAGATAATTCACCCCTCCACTTT,CASSPRQGDNSPLHF
NA,TRBV20-1,NA,TRBJ1-5,TGCAGTGCTAGGGGAACAGGGCATAGCAATCAGCCCCAGCATTTT,CSARGTGHSNQPQHF
many,TRBV28,NA,TRBJ2-7,TGTGCCAGCAGTCTGAGGGGTTACGAGCAGTACTTC,CASSLRGYEQYF
few,TRBV3-1,NA,TRBJ2-3,TGTGCCAGCAGCCGACAGTCGGCGACGCAGTATTTT,CASSRQSATQYF
NA,TRBV20-1,TRBD1,TRBJ2-1,TGCAGTGCCGGGACAGGGCTGGGCAATGAGCAGTTCTTC,CSAGTGLGNEQFF
NA,TRBV7-2,NA,TRBJ1-5,TGTGCCAGCAGCTCCAACCAGGGTGCTCTTAATCAGCCCCAGCATTTT,CASSSNQGALNQPQHF
few,TRBV20-1,NA,TRBJ2-7,TGCAGTGCTAAGCTCCTTCGTGGGGTAGGCTACGAGCAGTACTTC,CSAKLLRGVGYEQYF